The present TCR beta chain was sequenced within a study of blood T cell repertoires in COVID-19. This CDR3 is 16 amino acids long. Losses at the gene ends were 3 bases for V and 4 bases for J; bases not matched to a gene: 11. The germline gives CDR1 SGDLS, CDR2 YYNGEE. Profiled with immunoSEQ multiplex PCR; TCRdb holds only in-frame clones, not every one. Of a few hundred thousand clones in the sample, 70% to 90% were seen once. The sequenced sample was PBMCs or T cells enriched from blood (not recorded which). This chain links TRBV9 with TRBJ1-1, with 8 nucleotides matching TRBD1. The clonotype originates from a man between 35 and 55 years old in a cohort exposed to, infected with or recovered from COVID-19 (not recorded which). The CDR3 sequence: CASSARTGSLSTEAFF. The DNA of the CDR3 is TGTGCCAGCAGCGCCCGGACAGGGTCCCTTAGCACTGAAGCTTTCTTT.